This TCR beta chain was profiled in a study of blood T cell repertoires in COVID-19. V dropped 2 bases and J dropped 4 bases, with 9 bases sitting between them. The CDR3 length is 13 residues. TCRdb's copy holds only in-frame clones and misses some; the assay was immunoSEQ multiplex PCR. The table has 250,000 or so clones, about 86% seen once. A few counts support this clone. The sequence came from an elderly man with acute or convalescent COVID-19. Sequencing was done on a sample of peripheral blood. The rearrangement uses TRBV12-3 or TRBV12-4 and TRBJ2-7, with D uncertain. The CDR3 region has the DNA TGTGCCAGCAGTTTAAAAGCGTTGTACGAGCAGTACTTC. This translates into CASSLKALYEQYF.